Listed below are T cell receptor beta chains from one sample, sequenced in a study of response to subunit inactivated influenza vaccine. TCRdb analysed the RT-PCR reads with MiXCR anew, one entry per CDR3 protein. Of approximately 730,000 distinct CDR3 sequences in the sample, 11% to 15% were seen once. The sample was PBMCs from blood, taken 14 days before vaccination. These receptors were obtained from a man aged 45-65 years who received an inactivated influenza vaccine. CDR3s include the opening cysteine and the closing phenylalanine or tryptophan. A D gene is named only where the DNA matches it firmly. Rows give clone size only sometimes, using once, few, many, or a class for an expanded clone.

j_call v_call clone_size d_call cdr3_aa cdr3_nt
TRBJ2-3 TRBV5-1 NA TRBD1 CASSHGTGASFTDTQYF TGCGCCAGCAGCCATGGGACAGGGGCAAGTTTCACAGATACGCAGTATTTT
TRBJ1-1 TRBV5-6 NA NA CASSSRPGEGEAEAFF TGTGCCAGCAGCTCCCGACCCGGGGAAGGAGAGGCTGAAGCTTTCTTT
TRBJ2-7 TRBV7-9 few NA CASSLDMASSYEQYF TGTGCCAGCAGCTTAGATATGGCGAGCTCCTACGAGCAGTACTTC
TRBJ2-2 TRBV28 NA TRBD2 CASRELARRELFF TGTGCCAGCAGGGAACTAGCGCGGAGAGAGCTGTTTTTT
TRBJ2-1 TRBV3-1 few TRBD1 CASSQVGTGDEQFF TGTGCCAGCAGCCAAGTTGGGACAGGCGATGAGCAGTTCTTC
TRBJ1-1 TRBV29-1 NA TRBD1 CSVVRGQGLRTEAFF TGCAGCGTTGTCCGTGGACAGGGGTTGCGCACTGAAGCTTTCTTT
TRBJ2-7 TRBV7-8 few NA CASSLRVFGTREQYF TGTGCCAGCAGCTTGCGGGTGTTTGGAACGAGGGAGCAGTACTTC
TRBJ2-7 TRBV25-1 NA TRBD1 CASSDHSGTDLYEQYF TGTGCCAGCAGTGACCACTCCGGGACAGACCTCTACGAGCAGTACTTC
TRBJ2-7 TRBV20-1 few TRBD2 CSARDGRLAGVSYEQYF TGCAGTGCTAGAGATGGGCGACTAGCGGGAGTATCCTACGAGCAGTACTTC
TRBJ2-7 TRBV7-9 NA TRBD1 CASSLTGQGYVEQYF TGTGCCAGCAGCTTAACAGGACAGGGCTATGTCGAGCAGTACTTC
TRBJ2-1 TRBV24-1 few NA CATSGGSAAEQFF TGTGCCACCAGTGGAGGATCTGCGGCAGAGCAGTTCTTC
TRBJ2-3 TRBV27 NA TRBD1 CASSFDRGGADTQYF TGTGCCAGCAGTTTCGACAGGGGGGGCGCAGATACGCAGTATTTT
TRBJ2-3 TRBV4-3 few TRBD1 CASSQTGVVDTQYF TGCGCCAGCAGCCAAACAGGGGTAGTAGATACGCAGTATTTT
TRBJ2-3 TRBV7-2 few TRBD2 CASSLGGTHYTDTQYF TGTGCCAGCAGCCTCGGGGGGACGCATTACACAGATACGCAGTATTTT
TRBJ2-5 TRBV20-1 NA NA CSAMYGSLEETQYF TGCAGTGCCATGTACGGGAGCCTAGAAGAGACCCAGTACTTC
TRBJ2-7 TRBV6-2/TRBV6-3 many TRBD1 CASRVDRLASYEQYF TGTGCCAGCAGAGTGGACAGGTTAGCCTCCTACGAGCAGTACTTC
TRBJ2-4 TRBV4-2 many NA CASSQVLAKNIQYF TGTGCCAGCAGCCAAGTGCTAGCCAAAAACATTCAGTACTTC
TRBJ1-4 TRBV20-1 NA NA CSASRRGGKEKLFF TGCAGTGCTAGCCGCAGGGGCGGCAAGGAAAAACTGTTTTTT
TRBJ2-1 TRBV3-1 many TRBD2 CASSPGLKRNEQFF TGTGCCAGCAGTCCGGGACTAAAGAGGAATGAGCAGTTCTTC
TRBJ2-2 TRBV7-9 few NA CASSLGTVLDTGELFF TGTGCCAGCAGCTTAGGAACGGTTTTGGACACCGGGGAGCTGTTTTTT
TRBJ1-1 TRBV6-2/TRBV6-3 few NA CASSYDRLTEAFF TGTGCCAGCAGTTACGACAGGCTCACTGAAGCTTTCTTT
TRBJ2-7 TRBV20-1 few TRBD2 CSVLAGTYEQYF TGCAGTGTCCTAGCGGGCACCTACGAGCAGTACTTC
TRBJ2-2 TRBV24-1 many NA CATSRLESDTGELFF TGTGCCACCAGTCGACTCGAAAGTGACACCGGGGAGCTGTTTTTT
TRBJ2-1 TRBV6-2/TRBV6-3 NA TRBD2 CASSGPASGAYNEQFF TGTGCCAGCAGCGGCCCCGCTAGCGGTGCCTACAATGAGCAGTTCTTC
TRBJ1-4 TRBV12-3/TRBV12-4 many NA CASSLSSGEEKLFF TGTGCCAGCAGTTTATCCTCAGGGGAAGAAAAACTGTTTTTT
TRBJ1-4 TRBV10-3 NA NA CAIGPDTGEKLFF TGTGCCATCGGGCCGGATACGGGCGAAAAACTGTTTTTT
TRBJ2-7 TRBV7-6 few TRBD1 CASSLGTGGAGEQYF TGTGCCAGCAGCTTAGGGACAGGGGGCGCGGGGGAGCAGTACTTC
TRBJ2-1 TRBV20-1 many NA CSASGSSYNEQFF TGCAGTGCTAGCGGGAGCTCCTACAATGAGCAGTTCTTC
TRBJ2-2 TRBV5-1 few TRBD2 CASSPIAGGPNTGELFF TGCGCCAGCAGCCCCATAGCGGGAGGGCCAAACACCGGGGAGCTGTTTTTT
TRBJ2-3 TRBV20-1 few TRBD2 CSAGLAGRTDTQYF TGCAGTGCTGGACTAGCGGGAAGGACAGATACGCAGTATTTT
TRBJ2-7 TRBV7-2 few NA CASSFRDLSSYEQYF TGTGCCAGCAGCTTCAGGGACTTGAGCTCCTACGAGCAGTACTTC
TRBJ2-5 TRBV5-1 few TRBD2 CASSRMLAGGYQETQYF TGCGCCAGCAGCCGGATGCTAGCGGGGGGGTACCAAGAGACCCAGTACTTC
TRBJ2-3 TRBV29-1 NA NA CSVMPADTQYF TGCAGCGTTATGCCCGCAGATACGCAGTATTTT
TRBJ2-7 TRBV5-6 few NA CASSSLPISYEQYF TGTGCCAGCAGCTCCCTGCCCATCTCCTACGAGCAGTACTTC
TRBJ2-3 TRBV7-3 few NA CASSPPAGDTQYF TGTGCCAGCAGCCCACCGGCGGGAGATACGCAGTATTTT
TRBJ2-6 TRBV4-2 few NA CASSQEETSGANVLTF TGTGCCAGCAGCCAAGAAGAGACCTCTGGGGCCAACGTCCTGACTTTC
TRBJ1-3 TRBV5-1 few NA CASSSGASGNTIYF TGCGCCAGCAGCTCGGGGGCCTCTGGAAACACCATATATTTT
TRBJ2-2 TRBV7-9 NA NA CASSMEGIYTGELFF TGTGCCAGCAGCATGGAGGGGATTTACACCGGGGAGCTGTTTTTT
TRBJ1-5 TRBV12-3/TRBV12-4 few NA CASSLMQGFRNQPQHF TGTGCCAGCAGTTTAATGCAGGGGTTTCGCAATCAGCCCCAGCATTTT